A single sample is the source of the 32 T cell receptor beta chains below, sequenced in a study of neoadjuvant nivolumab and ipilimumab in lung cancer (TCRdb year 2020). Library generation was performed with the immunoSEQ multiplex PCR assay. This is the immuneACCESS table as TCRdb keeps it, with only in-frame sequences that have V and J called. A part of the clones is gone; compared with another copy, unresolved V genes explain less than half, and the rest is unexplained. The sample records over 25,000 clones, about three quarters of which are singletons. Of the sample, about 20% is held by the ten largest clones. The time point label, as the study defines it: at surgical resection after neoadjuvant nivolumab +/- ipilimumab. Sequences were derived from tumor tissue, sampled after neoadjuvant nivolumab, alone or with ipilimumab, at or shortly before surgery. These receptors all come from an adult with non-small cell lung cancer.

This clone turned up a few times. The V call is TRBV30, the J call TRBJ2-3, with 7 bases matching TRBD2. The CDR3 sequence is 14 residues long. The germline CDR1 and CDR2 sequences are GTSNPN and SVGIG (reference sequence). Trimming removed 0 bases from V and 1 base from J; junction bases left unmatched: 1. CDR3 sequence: CAWSVSGGTDTQYF. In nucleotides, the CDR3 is TGTGCCTGGAGTGTAAGCGGGGGCACAGATACGCAGTATTTT.

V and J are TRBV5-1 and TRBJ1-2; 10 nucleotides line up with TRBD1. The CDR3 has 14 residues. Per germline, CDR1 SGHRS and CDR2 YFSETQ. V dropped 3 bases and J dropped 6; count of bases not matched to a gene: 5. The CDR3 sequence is CASSWGGTGDGYTF. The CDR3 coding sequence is TGCGCCAGCAGCTGGGGGGGGACAGGGGATGGCTACACCTTC.

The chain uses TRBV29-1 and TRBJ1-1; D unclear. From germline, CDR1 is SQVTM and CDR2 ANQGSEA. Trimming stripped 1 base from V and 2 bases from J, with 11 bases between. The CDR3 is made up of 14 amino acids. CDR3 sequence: CSVEGTSRNTEAFF. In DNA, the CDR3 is TGCAGCGTTGAAGGGACCAGTCGAAACACTGAAGCTTTCTTT.

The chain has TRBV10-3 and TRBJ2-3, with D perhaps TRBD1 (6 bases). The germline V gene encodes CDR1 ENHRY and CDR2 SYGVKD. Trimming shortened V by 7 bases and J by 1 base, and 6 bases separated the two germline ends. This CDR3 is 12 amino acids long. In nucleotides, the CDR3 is TGTGCCATCAAGGGGGGCACAGATACGCAGTATTTT. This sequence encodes CAIKGGTDTQYF.

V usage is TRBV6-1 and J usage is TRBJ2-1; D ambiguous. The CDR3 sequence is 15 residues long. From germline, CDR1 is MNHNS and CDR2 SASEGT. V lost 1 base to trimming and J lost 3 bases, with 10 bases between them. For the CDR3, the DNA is TGTGCCAGCAGTGAAGGGTCGGTCCTCTACAATGAGCAGTTCTTC. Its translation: CASSEGSVLYNEQFF.

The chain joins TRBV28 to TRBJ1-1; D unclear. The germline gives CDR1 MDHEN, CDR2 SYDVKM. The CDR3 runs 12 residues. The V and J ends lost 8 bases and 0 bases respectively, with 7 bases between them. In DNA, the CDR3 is TGTGCCAGCGGAGTTTTGAACACTGAAGCTTTCTTT. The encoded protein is CASGVLNTEAFF.

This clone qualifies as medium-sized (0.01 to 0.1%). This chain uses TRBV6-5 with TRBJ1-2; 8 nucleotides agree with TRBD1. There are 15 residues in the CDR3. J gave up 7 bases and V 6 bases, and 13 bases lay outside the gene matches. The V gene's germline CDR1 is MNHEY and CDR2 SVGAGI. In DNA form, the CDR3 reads TGTGCCAGCAGCTCAGCCCCAACAGGGGGAAGTGGCTACACCTTC. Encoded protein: CASSSAPTGGSGYTF.

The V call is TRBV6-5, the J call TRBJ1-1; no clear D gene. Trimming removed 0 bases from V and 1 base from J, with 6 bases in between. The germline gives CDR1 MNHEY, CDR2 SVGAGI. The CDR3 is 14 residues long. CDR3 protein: CASSYSIANTEAFF. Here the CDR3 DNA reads TGTGCCAGCAGTTACTCGATAGCGAACACTGAAGCTTTCTTT.

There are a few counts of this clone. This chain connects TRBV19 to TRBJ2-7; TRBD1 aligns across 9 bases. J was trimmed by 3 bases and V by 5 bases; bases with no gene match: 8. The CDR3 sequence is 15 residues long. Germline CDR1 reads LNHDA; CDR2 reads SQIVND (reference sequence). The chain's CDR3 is CASSLRDRVIYEQYF. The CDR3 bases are TGTGCCAGTAGTTTACGGGACAGGGTAATCTACGAGCAGTACTTC.

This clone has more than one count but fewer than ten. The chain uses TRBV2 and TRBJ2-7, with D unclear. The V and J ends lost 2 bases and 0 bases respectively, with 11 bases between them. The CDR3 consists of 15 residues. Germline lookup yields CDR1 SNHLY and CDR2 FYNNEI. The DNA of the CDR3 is TGTGCCAGCAGTGAATCAAGCGATAGCTCCTACGAGCAGTACTTC. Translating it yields CASSESSDSSYEQYF.

CDR3 nucleotide sequence: TGTGCCAGCAGGCTAGCGGGAAGCACAGATACGCAGTATTTT. It translates to CASRLAGSTDTQYF. The rearrangement joins TRBV11-2 to TRBJ2-3; 9 positions match TRBD2. Germline V CDR1 and CDR2: SGHAT, FQNNGV. The ends lost 6 bases at V and 0 bases at J; junction bases unmatched: 1. This CDR3 has 14 residues.

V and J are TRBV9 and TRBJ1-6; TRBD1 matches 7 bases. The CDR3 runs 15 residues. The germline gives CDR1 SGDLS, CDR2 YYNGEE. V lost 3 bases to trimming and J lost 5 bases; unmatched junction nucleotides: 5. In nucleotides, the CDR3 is TGTGCCAGCAGCGAGGGGGCGGGACATAATTCACCCCTCCACTTT. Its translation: CASSEGAGHNSPLHF.

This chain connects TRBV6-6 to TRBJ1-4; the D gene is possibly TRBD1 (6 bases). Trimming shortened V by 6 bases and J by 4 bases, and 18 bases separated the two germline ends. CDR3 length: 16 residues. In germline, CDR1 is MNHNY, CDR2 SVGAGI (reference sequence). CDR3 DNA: TGTGCCAGCAGCCCAGAGGGGGGTCAGATTAATGAAAAACTGTTTTTT. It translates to CASSPEGGQINEKLFF.

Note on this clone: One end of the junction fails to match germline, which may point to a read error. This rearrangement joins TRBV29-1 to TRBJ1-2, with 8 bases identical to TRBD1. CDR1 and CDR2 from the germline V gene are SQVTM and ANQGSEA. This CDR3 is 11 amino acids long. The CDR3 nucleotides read TGCAGCGTTGAACCGACAGGGGAACGAAACTTC. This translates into CSVEPTGERNF. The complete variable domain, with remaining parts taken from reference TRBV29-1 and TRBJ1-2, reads SAVISQKPSRDICQRGTSLTIQCQVDSQVTMMFWYRQQPGQSLTLIATANQGSEATYESGFVIDKFPISRPNLTFSTLTVSNMSPEDSSIYLCSVEPTGERNFGSGTRLTVV.

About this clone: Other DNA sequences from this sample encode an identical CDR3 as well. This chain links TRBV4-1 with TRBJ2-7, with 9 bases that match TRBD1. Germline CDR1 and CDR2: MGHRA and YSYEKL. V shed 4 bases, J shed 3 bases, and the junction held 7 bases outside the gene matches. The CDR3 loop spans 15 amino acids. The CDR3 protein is CASSRLDRGDYEQYF. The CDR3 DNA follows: TGCGCCAGCAGCCGCCTGGACAGGGGCGACTACGAGCAGTACTTC.

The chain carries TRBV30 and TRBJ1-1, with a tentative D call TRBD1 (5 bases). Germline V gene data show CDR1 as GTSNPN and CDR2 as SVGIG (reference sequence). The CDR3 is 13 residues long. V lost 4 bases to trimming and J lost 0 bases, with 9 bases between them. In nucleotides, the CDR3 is TGTGCCTGGACAGCAGGGTTGAACACTGAAGCTTTCTTT. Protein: CAWTAGLNTEAFF.

CDR3 coding DNA: TGTGCCAGAAGCTTAGACCTAGCGGGGGTGGGCACAGATACGCAGTATTTT. This sequence encodes CARSLDLAGVGTDTQYF. The genes are TRBV7-5 and TRBJ2-3; the D call TRBD2 from the table was never checked on the DNA. TRBV7-5 is labeled a pseudogene. The CDR3 loop spans 17 amino acids.

The CDR3 sequence is CSVETGVETQYF. In DNA form, the CDR3 reads TGCAGCGTTGAGACAGGGGTAGAGACCCAGTACTTC. The chain carries TRBV29-1 and TRBJ2-5; 8 bases align to TRBD1. V was pared by 3 bases and J by 4 bases, with 1 base of the junction left unmatched. CDR3 length equals 12 residues. The germline V gene has CDR1 SQVTM and CDR2 ANQGSEA.

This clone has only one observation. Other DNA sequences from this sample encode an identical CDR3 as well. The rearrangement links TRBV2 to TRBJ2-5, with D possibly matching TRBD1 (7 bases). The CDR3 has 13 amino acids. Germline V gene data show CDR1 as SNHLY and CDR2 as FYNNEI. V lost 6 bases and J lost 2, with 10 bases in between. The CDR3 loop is CASSRGVQETQYF. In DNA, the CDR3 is TGTGCCAGCAGCAGGGGGGTACAAGAGACCCAGTACTTC.

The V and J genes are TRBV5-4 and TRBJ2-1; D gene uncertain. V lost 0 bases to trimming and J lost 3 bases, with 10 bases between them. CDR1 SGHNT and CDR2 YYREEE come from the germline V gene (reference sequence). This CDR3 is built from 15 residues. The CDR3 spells CASSLGNSGYNEQFF. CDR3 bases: TGTGCCAGCAGCTTGGGGAATTCGGGCTACAATGAGCAGTTCTTC.

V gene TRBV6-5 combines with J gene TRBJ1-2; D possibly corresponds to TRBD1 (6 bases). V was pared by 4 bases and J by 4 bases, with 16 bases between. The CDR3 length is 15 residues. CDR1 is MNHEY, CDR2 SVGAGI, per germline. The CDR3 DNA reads TGTGCCAGCAGTTCCTCACCACAGGGTTCCTATGGCTACACCTTC. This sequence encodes CASSSSPQGSYGYTF.

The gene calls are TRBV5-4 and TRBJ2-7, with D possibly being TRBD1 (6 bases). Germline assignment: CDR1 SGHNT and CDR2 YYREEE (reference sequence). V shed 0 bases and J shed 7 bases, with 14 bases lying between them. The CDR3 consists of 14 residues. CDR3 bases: TGTGCCAGCAGCTTGGAACAGGGAAATCGGGAGCAGTACTTC. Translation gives CASSLEQGNREQYF.

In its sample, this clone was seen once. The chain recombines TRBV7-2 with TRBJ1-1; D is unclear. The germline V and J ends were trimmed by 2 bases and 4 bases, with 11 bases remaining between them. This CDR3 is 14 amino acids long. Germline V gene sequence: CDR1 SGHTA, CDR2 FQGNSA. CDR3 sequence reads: CASSLSRVGTEAFF. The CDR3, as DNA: TGTGCCAGCAGCTTAAGCCGGGTAGGCACTGAAGCTTTCTTT.

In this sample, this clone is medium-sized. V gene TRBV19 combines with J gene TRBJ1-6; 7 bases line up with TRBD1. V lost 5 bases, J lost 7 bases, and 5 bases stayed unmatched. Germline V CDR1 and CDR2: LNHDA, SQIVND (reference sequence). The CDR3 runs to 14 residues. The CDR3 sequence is CASSVGQRNSPLHF. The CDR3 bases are TGTGCCAGTAGTGTGGGACAGCGGAATTCACCCCTCCACTTT.

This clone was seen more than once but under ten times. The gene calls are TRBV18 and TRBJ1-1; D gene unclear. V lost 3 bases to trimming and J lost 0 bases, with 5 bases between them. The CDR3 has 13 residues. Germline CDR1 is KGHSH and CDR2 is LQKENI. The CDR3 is CASSPGVNTEAFF. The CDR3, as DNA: TGTGCCAGCTCACCGGGAGTGAACACTGAAGCTTTCTTT.

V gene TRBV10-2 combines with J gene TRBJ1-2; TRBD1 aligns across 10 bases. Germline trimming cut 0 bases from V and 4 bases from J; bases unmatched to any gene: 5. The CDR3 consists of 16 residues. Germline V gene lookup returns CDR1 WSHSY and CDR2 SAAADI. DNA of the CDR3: TGCGCCAGCAGTGAGTCGACGGGACAGGGGTTCTATGGCTACACCTTC. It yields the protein CASSESTGQGFYGYTF.

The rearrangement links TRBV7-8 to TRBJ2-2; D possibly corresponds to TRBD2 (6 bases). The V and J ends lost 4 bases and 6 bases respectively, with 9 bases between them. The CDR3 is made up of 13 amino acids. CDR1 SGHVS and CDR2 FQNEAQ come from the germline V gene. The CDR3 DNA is TGTGCCAGCAGCTCCAGGGAGGCCGGGGAGCTGTTTTTT. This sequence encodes CASSSREAGELFF. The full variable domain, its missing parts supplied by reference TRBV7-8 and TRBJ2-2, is GAGVSQSPRYKVAKRGQDVALRCDPISGHVSLFWYQQALGQGPEFLTYFQNEAQLDKSGLPSDRFFAERPEGSVSTLKIQRTQQEDSAVYLCASSSREAGELFFGEGSRLTVL.

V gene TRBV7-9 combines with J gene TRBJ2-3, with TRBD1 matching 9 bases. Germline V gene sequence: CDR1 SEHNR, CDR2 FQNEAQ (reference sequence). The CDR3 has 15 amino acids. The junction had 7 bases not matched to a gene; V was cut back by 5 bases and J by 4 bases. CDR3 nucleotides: TGTGCCAGCAGCGATACGGGACAGGGCGCAGATACGCAGTATTTT. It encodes CASSDTGQGADTQYF.

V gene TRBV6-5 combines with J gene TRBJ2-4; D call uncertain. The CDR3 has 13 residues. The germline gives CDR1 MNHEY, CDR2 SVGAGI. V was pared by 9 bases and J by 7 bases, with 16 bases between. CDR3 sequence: CARVSTCGNIQYF. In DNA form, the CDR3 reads TGTGCCAGGGTAAGCACTTGTGGGAACATTCAGTACTTC.

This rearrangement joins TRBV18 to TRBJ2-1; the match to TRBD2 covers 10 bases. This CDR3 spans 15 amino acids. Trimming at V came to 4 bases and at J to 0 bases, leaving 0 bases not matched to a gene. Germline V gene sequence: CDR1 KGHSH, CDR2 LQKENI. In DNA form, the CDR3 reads TGTGCCAGCTCACTAGCGGGGGGCTCCTACAATGAGCAGTTCTTC. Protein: CASSLAGGSYNEQFF.

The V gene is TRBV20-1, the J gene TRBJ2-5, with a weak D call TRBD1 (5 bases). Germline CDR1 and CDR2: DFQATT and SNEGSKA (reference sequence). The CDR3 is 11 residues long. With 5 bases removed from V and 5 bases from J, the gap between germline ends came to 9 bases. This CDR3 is CSAYRRETQYF. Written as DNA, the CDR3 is TGCAGTGCTTACAGGCGGGAGACCCAGTACTTC.

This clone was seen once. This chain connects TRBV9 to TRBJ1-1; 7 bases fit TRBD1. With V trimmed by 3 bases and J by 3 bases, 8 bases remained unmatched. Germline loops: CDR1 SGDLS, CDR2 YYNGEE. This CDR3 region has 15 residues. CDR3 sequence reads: CASSARDSSYTEAFF. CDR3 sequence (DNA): TGTGCCAGCAGCGCGCGGGACAGTTCCTACACTGAAGCTTTCTTT.